These T cell receptor beta chains were read from a single sample in a study of cytotoxic CD8 clonotypes in ibrutinib-treated CLL. TCRdb's copy holds only in-frame clones and misses some; the assay was immunoSEQ multiplex PCR. Of about 25,000 clones in the sample, 65% to 90% were seen once. Here the sequenced sample was PBMCs, taken after 24 months of ibrutinib treatment. The receptors come from a human donor with chronic lymphocytic leukemia. CDR3s leave out the opening cysteine and the closing phenylalanine or tryptophan. Clone sizes are given selectively: once, few, many, or a class where the clone is expanded.

J gene: TRBJ1-2
clone size: NA
V gene: TRBV19
CDR3 protein: ASSTQRQGRNYGYT

J gene: TRBJ1-1
clone size: few
V gene: TRBV15
CDR3 protein: ATSMTGDTEAF

J gene: TRBJ1-1
clone size: NA
V gene: TRBV5-1
CDR3 protein: ASSLFSVSGGGTEAF

J gene: TRBJ1-2
clone size: NA
V gene: TRBV5-1
CDR3 protein: ASSSVPDVQGSGYT

J gene: TRBJ1-2
clone size: NA
V gene: TRBV6-5
CDR3 protein: ASSSTGAYGYT

J gene: TRBJ1-1
clone size: NA
V gene: TRBV6-8
CDR3 protein: ASSYGLRAF

J gene: TRBJ1-2
clone size: NA
V gene: TRBV2
CDR3 protein: ASSERGQGARGYT

J gene: TRBJ2-2
clone size: NA
V gene: TRBV7-3
CDR3 protein: ASSPPRTTTGELF

J gene: TRBJ2-3
clone size: NA
V gene: TRBV9
CDR3 protein: ASSVVALTSTDTQY

J gene: TRBJ2-7
clone size: NA
V gene: TRBV5-1
CDR3 protein: ASSLGPGGEQY

J gene: TRBJ1-2
clone size: NA
V gene: TRBV7-9
CDR3 protein: ASSRLFFRTDGYT

J gene: TRBJ2-5
clone size: NA
V gene: TRBV27
CDR3 protein: ASSPGLAGGPGSQY

J gene: TRBJ2-1
clone size: NA
V gene: TRBV14
CDR3 protein: ASSPRWRGRFYEQF

J gene: TRBJ1-2
clone size: NA
V gene: TRBV13
CDR3 protein: ASSWDRDPGYT

J gene: TRBJ2-3
clone size: NA
V gene: TRBV5-4
CDR3 protein: ASSVPGTSGGGDTQY

J gene: TRBJ2-1
clone size: NA
V gene: TRBV19
CDR3 protein: ASSLLRGPYNEQF

J gene: TRBJ1-5
clone size: NA
V gene: TRBV6-5
CDR3 protein: ASRATASNQPQH

J gene: TRBJ2-1
clone size: few
V gene: TRBV7-3
CDR3 protein: ASSRIAGDLYNEQF

J gene: TRBJ1-6
clone size: NA
V gene: TRBV6-5
CDR3 protein: ASSIQGYSPLH

J gene: TRBJ2-7
clone size: NA
V gene: TRBV5-1
CDR3 protein: ASSLALMRTNYEQY

J gene: TRBJ2-7
clone size: NA
V gene: TRBV6-5
CDR3 protein: ASRGDGDEQY

J gene: TRBJ2-3
clone size: NA
V gene: TRBV2
CDR3 protein: ASSPTTDSNTDTQY

J gene: TRBJ1-5
clone size: NA
V gene: TRBV18
CDR3 protein: ASSPPGEVGQPQH

J gene: TRBJ2-2
clone size: NA
V gene: TRBV6-6
CDR3 protein: ASSSHDPNTGELF

J gene: TRBJ1-6
clone size: once
V gene: TRBV4-1
CDR3 protein: ASSQKTGQESALH

J gene: TRBJ2-7
clone size: NA
V gene: TRBV6-5
CDR3 protein: ASSYSIPGPYEQY

J gene: TRBJ1-1
clone size: NA
V gene: TRBV5-1
CDR3 protein: ASSGRAEAAF

J gene: TRBJ2-7
clone size: few
V gene: TRBV18
CDR3 protein: ASSPQTSGGLEQY

J gene: TRBJ2-3
clone size: NA
V gene: TRBV7-3
CDR3 protein: ASSLTASGGPLGTDTQY

J gene: TRBJ1-2
clone size: NA
V gene: TRBV6-1
CDR3 protein: ASSVTGSYGYT

J gene: TRBJ1-6
clone size: NA
V gene: TRBV18
CDR3 protein: ASSPQGADSPLH

J gene: TRBJ1-2
clone size: once
V gene: TRBV11-2
CDR3 protein: ASSLLRTALGYT

J gene: TRBJ1-4
clone size: NA
V gene: TRBV29-1
CDR3 protein: SVDLGTGFEKLF

J gene: TRBJ2-2
clone size: NA
V gene: TRBV2
CDR3 protein: ASSWDPRANTGELF

J gene: TRBJ2-7
clone size: few
V gene: TRBV6-6
CDR3 protein: ASSYQGFDYEQY

J gene: TRBJ2-3
clone size: NA
V gene: TRBV20-1
CDR3 protein: SARDGRAQY